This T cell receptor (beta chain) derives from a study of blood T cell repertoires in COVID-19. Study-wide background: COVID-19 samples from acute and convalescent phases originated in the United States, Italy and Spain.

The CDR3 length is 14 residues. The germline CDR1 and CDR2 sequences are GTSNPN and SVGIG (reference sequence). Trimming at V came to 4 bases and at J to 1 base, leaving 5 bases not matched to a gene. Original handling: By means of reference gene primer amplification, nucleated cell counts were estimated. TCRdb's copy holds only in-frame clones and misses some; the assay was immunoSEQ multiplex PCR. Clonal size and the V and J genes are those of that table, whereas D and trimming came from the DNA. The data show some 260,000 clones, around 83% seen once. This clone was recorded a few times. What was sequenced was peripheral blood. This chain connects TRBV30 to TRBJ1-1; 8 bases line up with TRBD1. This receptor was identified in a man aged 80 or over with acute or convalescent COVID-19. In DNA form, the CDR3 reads TGTGCCTGGAATCCCGGGACAGGGAACACTGAAGCTTTCTTT. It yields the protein CAWNPGTGNTEAFF.